This entry concerns a single TCR beta chain. The data belong to a study of blood T cell repertoires in COVID-19. Across the whole study: Samples taken during acute and convalescent COVID-19 were collected in the United States, Italy and Spain. Sample material is recorded as cDNA or gDNA derived from T cells, B-cell-depleted T cells, or PBMCs.

V was clipped by 4 bases and J by 2 bases, with 16 bases between them. Germline CDR1 SGHRS, CDR2 YFSETQ. CDR3 length: 15 residues. In the source study's methods: Quantification of nucleated cells was approximated via reference gene primer amplification. The table came from immunoSEQ multiplex PCR; TCRdb's copy has only in-frame clones and leaves some out. The D gene and trimming were derived from the DNA, and the V and J assignments and clone size from that table. The data contain approximately 200,000 clones, 70% to 90% of them seen just once; the ten biggest clones take up under 3.5%. This receptor was taken from a man aged 55 to 70 with acute or convalescent COVID-19. J is TRBJ2-7 and V is TRBV5-1, with D possibly being TRBD2 (5 bases). Sequencing was done on a sample of peripheral blood. This chain's CDR3 is CASSPTPREPYEQYF. The CDR3 nucleotides read TGCGCCAGCAGCCCGACCCCTCGGGAACCCTACGAGCAGTACTTC.